A selection of T cell receptor beta chains follows, all from one sample in a study of radiation and T cells in renal cell carcinoma. The table came from immunoSEQ multiplex PCR; TCRdb's copy has only in-frame clones and leaves some out. Seen here are 65,000 to 80,000 clones, 80% to 90% observed once, and the top ten hold 22%. The source material was blood, sampled from a patient whose treatment included radiotherapy and nephrectomy. The origin of the receptors is a woman aged 45 to 65 with renal cell carcinoma. Both conserved end residues are part of each CDR3. Each record gives: J gene, V gene, clone size, D gene, CDR3 protein, CDR3 DNA. The D gene is left open where the match is weak. The size entry is marked missing in some rows and otherwise reads once, few, many or a size class.

j_call: TRBJ2-5
v_call: TRBV5-4
clone_size: once
d_call: TRBD1
cdr3_aa: CASSLGQGPLQYF
cdr3_nt: TGTGCCAGCAGCCTAGGACAGGGCCCACTCCAGTACTTC

j_call: TRBJ2-2
v_call: TRBV7-2
clone_size: .
d_call: .
cdr3_aa: CASSLETGELFF
cdr3_nt: TGTGCCAGCAGCTTAGAGACCGGGGAGCTGTTTTTT

j_call: TRBJ1-6
v_call: TRBV7-9
clone_size: .
d_call: TRBD1
cdr3_aa: CASSPGTGDSPLHF
cdr3_nt: TGTGCCAGCAGCCCCGGGACAGGGGACTCACCCCTCCACTTT

j_call: TRBJ1-2
v_call: TRBV5-1
clone_size: .
d_call: .
cdr3_aa: CASTGQVGPGMNGYTF
cdr3_nt: TGCGCCAGCACCGGTCAGGTGGGCCCCGGTATGAATGGCTACACCTTC

j_call: TRBJ2-7
v_call: TRBV7-8
clone_size: .
d_call: TRBD1
cdr3_aa: CASSSGAGQGAYEQYF
cdr3_nt: TGTGCCAGCAGCTCGGGGGCTGGACAGGGGGCATACGAGCAGTACTTC

j_call: TRBJ2-7
v_call: TRBV7-6
clone_size: few
d_call: .
cdr3_aa: CASSLVHGDQEVQYEQYF
cdr3_nt: TGTGCCAGCAGCTTAGTACATGGGGACCAGGAGGTCCAATACGAGCAGTACTTC

j_call: TRBJ2-1
v_call: TRBV19
clone_size: .
d_call: TRBD2
cdr3_aa: CASSRLAGQSSYNEQFF
cdr3_nt: TGTGCCAGTAGTCGCCTAGCGGGTCAAAGCTCCTACAATGAGCAGTTCTTC

j_call: TRBJ1-2
v_call: TRBV30
clone_size: .
d_call: .
cdr3_aa: CAWSVGAGYGYTF
cdr3_nt: TGTGCCTGGAGTGTAGGCGCGGGCTATGGCTACACCTTC

j_call: TRBJ1-2
v_call: TRBV18
clone_size: once
d_call: .
cdr3_aa: CASSPDKNYGYTF
cdr3_nt: TGTGCCAGCTCACCAGACAAGAACTATGGCTACACCTTC

j_call: TRBJ2-5
v_call: TRBV5-1
clone_size: .
d_call: .
cdr3_aa: CASSLFPGEETQYF
cdr3_nt: TGCGCCAGCAGCTTGTTCCCAGGGGAAGAGACCCAGTACTTC

j_call: TRBJ1-1
v_call: TRBV5-1
clone_size: .
d_call: .
cdr3_aa: CASSLTQGNTEAFF
cdr3_nt: TGCGCCAGCAGCTTGACACAGGGGAACACTGAAGCTTTCTTT

j_call: TRBJ1-1
v_call: TRBV7-9
clone_size: .
d_call: TRBD1
cdr3_aa: CASSLRTGFRDTEAFF
cdr3_nt: TGTGCCAGCAGCCTAAGGACAGGTTTTAGGGACACTGAAGCTTTCTTT

j_call: TRBJ2-7
v_call: TRBV5-5
clone_size: .
d_call: .
cdr3_aa: CASSLGGSADYEQYF
cdr3_nt: TGTGCCAGCAGCTTGGGGGGATCCGCGGACTACGAGCAGTACTTC

j_call: TRBJ1-5
v_call: TRBV19
clone_size: .
d_call: TRBD1
cdr3_aa: CASSISGGQPQHF
cdr3_nt: TGTGCCAGTAGTATATCAGGGGGACAGCCCCAGCATTTT

j_call: TRBJ1-5
v_call: TRBV2
clone_size: .
d_call: .
cdr3_aa: CASTRSNSNQPQHF
cdr3_nt: TGTGCCAGCACGCGCAGTAATAGCAATCAGCCCCAGCATTTT

j_call: TRBJ2-2
v_call: TRBV9
clone_size: .
d_call: .
cdr3_aa: CASSLSTTTGELFF
cdr3_nt: TGTGCCAGCAGCCTCTCCACTACTACCGGGGAGCTGTTTTTT

j_call: TRBJ2-7
v_call: TRBV18
clone_size: few
d_call: TRBD1
cdr3_aa: CASSPSGQSYEQYF
cdr3_nt: TGTGCCAGCTCACCATCGGGACAGAGCTACGAGCAGTACTTC

j_call: TRBJ2-3
v_call: TRBV6-5
clone_size: .
d_call: .
cdr3_aa: CASSRGTTDTQYF
cdr3_nt: TGTGCCAGCAGCCGCGGGACAACAGATACGCAGTATTTT

j_call: TRBJ2-7
v_call: TRBV10-1
clone_size: .
d_call: .
cdr3_aa: CASSETGTSYEQYF
cdr3_nt: TGCGCCAGCAGTGAGACAGGGACTTCCTACGAGCAGTACTTC

j_call: TRBJ1-6
v_call: TRBV10-1
clone_size: once
d_call: .
cdr3_aa: CASSESQNSPLHF
cdr3_nt: TGCGCCAGCAGTGAGTCACAGAATTCACCCCTCCACTTT

j_call: TRBJ2-7
v_call: TRBV5-5
clone_size: once
d_call: .
cdr3_aa: CASSLRGTVDEQYF
cdr3_nt: TGTGCCAGCAGCCTCCGGGGGACGGTGGACGAGCAGTACTTC

j_call: TRBJ1-2
v_call: TRBV11-2
clone_size: few
d_call: .
cdr3_aa: CASSLGGIYGYTF
cdr3_nt: TGTGCCAGCAGCTTAGGAGGGATCTATGGCTACACCTTC

j_call: TRBJ2-6
v_call: TRBV19
clone_size: once
d_call: TRBD1
cdr3_aa: CASSNRGLGANVLTF
cdr3_nt: TGTGCCAGTAGCAACAGGGGGCTCGGGGCCAACGTCCTGACTTTC

j_call: TRBJ1-3
v_call: TRBV27
clone_size: .
d_call: TRBD1
cdr3_aa: CASRGTELRNTIYF
cdr3_nt: TGTGCCAGCAGAGGGACAGAGCTTAGAAACACCATATATTTT

j_call: TRBJ2-7
v_call: TRBV7-2
clone_size: .
d_call: .
cdr3_aa: CASSLVGGDYEQYF
cdr3_nt: TGTGCCAGCAGCTTAGTAGGGGGAGACTACGAGCAGTACTTC

j_call: TRBJ2-3
v_call: TRBV6-5
clone_size: .
d_call: .
cdr3_aa: CASRESTDTQYF
cdr3_nt: TGTGCCAGCCGTGAATCCACAGATACGCAGTATTTT

j_call: TRBJ2-2
v_call: TRBV9
clone_size: .
d_call: TRBD2
cdr3_aa: CASSVVAGGSWGELFF
cdr3_nt: TGTGCCAGCAGCGTAGTTGCGGGGGGCTCCTGGGGGGAGCTGTTTTTT